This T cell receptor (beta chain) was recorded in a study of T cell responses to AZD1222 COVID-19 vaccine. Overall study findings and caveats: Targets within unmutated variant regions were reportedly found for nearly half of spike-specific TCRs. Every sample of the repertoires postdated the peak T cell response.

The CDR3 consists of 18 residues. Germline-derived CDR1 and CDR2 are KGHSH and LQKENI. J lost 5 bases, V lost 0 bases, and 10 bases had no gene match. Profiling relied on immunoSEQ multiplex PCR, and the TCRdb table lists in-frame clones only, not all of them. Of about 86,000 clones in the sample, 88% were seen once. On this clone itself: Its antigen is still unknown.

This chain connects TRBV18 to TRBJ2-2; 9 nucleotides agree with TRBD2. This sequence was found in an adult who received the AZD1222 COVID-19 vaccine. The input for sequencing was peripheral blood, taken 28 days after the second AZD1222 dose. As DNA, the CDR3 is TGTGCCAGCTCACCACCCGGGGGTAGCGGGAGAGGAACCGGGGAGCTGTTTTTT. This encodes CASSPPGGSGRGTGELFF.